A single sample is the source of the 32 T cell receptor beta chains below, sequenced in a study of blood T cell repertoires in COVID-19. Only in-frame clones appear in the TCRdb table, and some are missing; sequencing was by immunoSEQ multiplex PCR. This sample has some 150,000 clones; around 79% occur once, and the top ten carry roughly 4.9%. Sequenced: peripheral blood. These receptors all come from a woman aged 70-85 years with COVID-19, enrolled during active disease.

The V call is TRBV7-2, the J call TRBJ2-7; D ambiguous. The CDR3 has 13 residues. Germline CDR1 SGHTA, CDR2 FQGNSA. Trimming took off 1 base at V and 3 bases at J, with 7 bases between the two ends. CDR3 protein: CASSLGAYYEQYF. CDR3 nucleotides: TGTGCCAGCAGCTTAGGGGCCTACTACGAGCAGTACTTC. Using reference TRBV7-2 and TRBJ2-7 for the parts outside the CDR3, the full variable domain is GAGVSQSPSNKVTEKGKDVELRCDPISGHTALYWYRQSLGQGLEFLIYFQGNSAPDKSGLPSDRFSAERTGGSVSTLTIQRTQQEDSAVYLCASSLGAYYEQYFGPGTRLTVT.

This chain uses TRBV14 with TRBJ1-2; 7 nucleotides match TRBD1. Trimming took 6 bases from V and 3 from J; bases not matched to a gene: 10. The germline V gene encodes CDR1 SGHDN and CDR2 FVKESK. The CDR3 is 15 amino acids. In DNA, the CDR3 is TGTGCCAGCAGTCGATACAGGGGACTGGACTATGGCTACACCTTC. This translates into CASSRYRGLDYGYTF.

In its sample, this clone was seen once. The V gene is TRBV7-2, the J gene TRBJ1-6; a possible D gene is TRBD1 (5 bases). From germline, CDR1 is SGHTA and CDR2 FQGNSA. V shed 5 bases and J shed 9 bases, with 8 bases lying between them. This CDR3 spans 12 amino acids. CDR3 region: CASSQDTSPLHF. In DNA form, the CDR3 reads TGTGCCAGCAGCCAGGACACTTCACCCCTCCACTTT.

This chain uses TRBV7-6 with TRBJ1-2; TRBD1 matches at 7 bases. V was pared by 5 bases and J by 3 bases, with 9 bases of the junction left unmatched. There are 15 residues in the CDR3. Germline-derived CDR1 and CDR2 are SGHVS and FNYEAQ. For the CDR3, the DNA is TGTGCCAGCAGCCTAACCGGGACAGCGGACTATGGCTACACCTTC. Protein: CASSLTGTADYGYTF. The entire variable domain, with the rest obtained from reference TRBV7-6 and TRBJ1-2, is as follows: GAGVSQSPRYKVTKRGQDVALRCDPISGHVSLYWYRQALGQGPEFLTYFNYEAQQDKSGLPNDRFSAERPEGSISTLTIQRTEQRDSAMYRCASSLTGTADYGYTFGSGTRLTVV.

The chain recombines TRBV3-1 (or the pseudogene TRBV3-2) with TRBJ1-1; D ambiguous. V was clipped by 2 bases and J by 10 bases, with 20 bases between them. CDR1 LGHDT and CDR2 YNNKEL come from the germline V gene (reference sequence). CDR3 length equals 15 residues. This chain's CDR3 is CASSQSLVSGARAFF. The CDR3 DNA reads as TGTGCCAGCAGCCAATCCCTAGTTTCGGGAGCTCGAGCTTTCTTT.

This clone was counted a few times. The gene calls are TRBV5-1 and TRBJ1-1; TRBD1 agrees at 8 bases. Germline V gene lookup returns CDR1 SGHRS and CDR2 YFSETQ. The junction had 4 bases not matched to a gene; V was cut back by 4 bases and J by 5 bases. There are 13 residues in the CDR3. The CDR3 loop reads CASSKTGETEAFF. In nucleotides, the CDR3 is TGCGCCAGCAGCAAGACAGGGGAAACTGAAGCTTTCTTT.

The V call is TRBV6-2 or TRBV6-3, the J call TRBJ2-7; 7 bases map to TRBD1. The J segment lost 0 bases and the V segment lost 0 bases, leaving 11 bases of the junction unmatched. Germline assignment: CDR1 MNHEY and CDR2 SVGEGT. The CDR3 length is 18 residues. DNA of the CDR3: TGTGCCAGCAGTTACTCGATCTCCGGAGACAGGGCCTCCTACGAGCAGTACTTC. Its protein is CASSYSISGDRASYEQYF.

The V and J genes are TRBV6-5 and TRBJ1-1, with TRBD1 identical over 8 bases. The CDR3 is made up of 15 amino acids. Trimming took 7 bases from V and 0 from J; bases not matched to a gene: 7. Germline assignment: CDR1 MNHEY and CDR2 SVGAGI. The CDR3 spells CASTDRQGMNTEAFF. The CDR3 nucleotides are TGTGCCAGCACCGACAGACAGGGGATGAACACTGAAGCTTTCTTT.

The chain uses TRBV6-2 or TRBV6-3 and TRBJ1-2, with D hard to call. CDR3 length: 11 amino acids. Per germline, CDR1 MNHEY and CDR2 SVGEGT. Trimming stripped 5 bases from V and 4 bases from J, with 5 bases between. CDR3 amino acids: CASSTVYGYTF. In DNA, the CDR3 is TGTGCCAGCAGTACAGTCTATGGCTACACCTTC.

A few counts support this clone. The V gene is TRBV5-5, the J gene TRBJ1-1; a weak D match, TRBD1 (5 bases). Looked up from germline, CDR1 is SGHKS and CDR2 is YYEKEE (reference sequence). The V end lost 4 bases, the J end lost 0 bases, and 10 bases lay between the germline ends. The CDR3 is 14 residues long. The CDR3, as DNA: TGTGCCAGCAGCGCAGGGTATTTGAACACTGAAGCTTTCTTT. It codes for CASSAGYLNTEAFF.

The chain is built from TRBV6-4 and TRBJ1-5, with 7 bases fitting TRBD1. V shed 4 bases, J shed 6 bases, and the junction held 3 bases outside the gene matches. CDR1 and CDR2 (germline): MRHNA, SNTAGT. This CDR3 is 13 amino acids long. The CDR3, as DNA: TGTGCCAGCAGTGGACAGGGAGGTCAGCCCCAGCATTTT. It is translated as CASSGQGGQPQHF.

The chain employs TRBV9 and TRBJ2-1; 7 nucleotides agree with TRBD2. After removal of 0 bases from V and 0 bases from J, the junction contained 9 bases not matched to a gene. The CDR3 runs to 18 residues. CDR1 is SGDLS and CDR2 is YYNGEE in the germline V gene. The CDR3, as DNA: TGTGCCAGCAGCGTAGCGTCGGTGGGGAGGGGCTCCTACAATGAGCAGTTCTTC. Translation: CASSVASVGRGSYNEQFF.

This sequence joins TRBV5-1 and TRBJ2-7; TRBD1 aligns across 7 bases. The junction had 9 bases not matched to a gene; V was cut back by 4 bases and J by 2 bases. From germline, CDR1 is SGHRS and CDR2 YFSETQ. The CDR3 extends over 15 amino acids. The CDR3 DNA sequence: TGCGCCAGCAGCCCTCGACAGGGACCAACCTACGAGCAGTACTTC. Translation gives CASSPRQGPTYEQYF. Supplemented by reference TRBV5-1 and TRBJ2-7, the full variable domain reads KAGVTQTPRYLIKTRGQQVTLSCSPISGHRSVSWYQQTPGQGLQFLFEYFSETQRNKGNFPGRFSGRQFSNSRSEMNVSTLELGDSALYLCASSPRQGPTYEQYFGPGTRLTVT.

The chain carries TRBV27 and TRBJ1-5; possibly TRBD1 for D (5 bases). The CDR3 totals 14 residues. Germline loops: CDR1 MNHEY, CDR2 SMNVEV (reference sequence). V was clipped by 2 bases and J by 6 bases, with 11 bases between them. The CDR3 protein is CASSLGRVGQPQHF. DNA for the CDR3: TGTGCCAGCAGTTTAGGCAGGGTGGGTCAGCCCCAGCATTTT.

The chain joins TRBV5-1 to TRBJ2-7; 7 nucleotides agree with TRBD1. Germline V lookup: CDR1 SGHRS, CDR2 YFSETQ. Trimming took 3 bases from V and 0 from J; bases not matched to a gene: 6. This CDR3 is 15 amino acids long. CDR3 coding DNA: TGCGCCAGCAGCTCTGGACAGGCCTCCTCCTACGAGCAGTACTTC. Amino acids: CASSSGQASSYEQYF.

This clone was seen a few times. One end of the junction does not line up with germline, which may come from a read error. The V and J genes are TRBV7-7 and TRBJ1-3, with TRBD1 matching 8 bases. The CDR3 runs to 14 residues. In germline, CDR1 is SSHAT, CDR2 FNYEAQ (reference sequence). The CDR3 nucleotides are TGTGCTAGCAGCTTGACAGGGGCTGGAAACACCATATATTTT. Translation gives CASSLTGAGNTIYF. The full variable domain, rest sourced from reference TRBV7-7 and TRBJ1-3, is GAGVSQSPRYKVTKRGQDVTLRCDPISSHATLYWYQQALGQGPEFLTYFNYEAQPDKSGLPSDRFSAERPEGSISTLTIQRTEQRDSAMYRCASSLTGAGNTIYFGEGSWLTVV.

The rearrangement uses TRBV5-6 and TRBJ2-1; perhaps TRBD2 as D (5 bases). Germline V gives CDR1 SGHDT, CDR2 YYEEEE. The CDR3 spans 15 residues. The germline V and J ends were trimmed by 4 bases and 6 bases, with 17 bases remaining between them. CDR3 bases: TGTGCCAGCAGCCTTGGGGTTTTTGGGAGCAATGAGCAGTTCTTC. Translated: CASSLGVFGSNEQFF. The full variable domain, its missing parts supplied by reference TRBV5-6 and TRBJ2-1, is DAGVTQSPTHLIKTRGQQVTLRCSPKSGHDTVSWYQQALGQGPQFIFQYYEEEERQRGNFPDRFSGHQFPNYSSELNVNALLLGDSALYLCASSLGVFGSNEQFFGPGTRLTVL.

The chain combines TRBV7-2 with TRBJ1-6, with D maybe TRBD1 (5 bases). Trimming took 4 bases from V and 9 from J, leaving 16 bases between them. The germline V gene encodes CDR1 SGHTA and CDR2 FQGNSA. There are 15 residues in the CDR3. CDR3 DNA: TGTGCCAGCAGCTCGCGGGGGGAAAGGAGTTCACCCCTCCACTTT. Protein product: CASSSRGERSSPLHF.

This clone was seen a single time. V usage is TRBV3-1 (or the pseudogene TRBV3-2) and J usage is TRBJ2-5; TRBD2 matches 12 bases. This CDR3 is 15 amino acids long. V lost 6 bases to trimming and J lost 4 bases; unmatched junction nucleotides: 6. Looked up from germline, CDR1 is LGHDT and CDR2 is YNNKEL (reference sequence). The CDR3 DNA reads as TGTGCCAGCAGTCCGACTAGCGGGGGACGAGAGACCCAGTACTTC. It encodes CASSPTSGGRETQYF.

The chain couples TRBV30 to TRBJ2-3, with D hard to call. In germline, CDR1 is GTSNPN, CDR2 SVGIG (reference sequence). Between the trimmed V and J ends, which lost 4 bases and 4 bases, there was a span of 21 bases. This CDR3 spans 16 amino acids. CDR3 residues: CAWNFGGSYSSDTQYF. The CDR3 nucleotides read TGTGCCTGGAACTTCGGCGGTTCCTACTCGTCAGATACGCAGTATTTT.

This chain uses TRBV7-8 with TRBJ2-1, with 11 bases lining up with TRBD2. The trim removed 1 base at V and 4 bases at J, leaving 3 bases unmatched. CDR3 length equals 16 residues. Germline assignment: CDR1 SGHVS and CDR2 FQNEAQ. The DNA for the CDR3 is TGTGCCAGCAGCTTAGTAAGGACTAGCGGGTACAATGAGCAGTTCTTC. It specifies CASSLVRTSGYNEQFF.

The J gene is TRBJ1-6, the V gene TRBV28; D uncertain. Trimming pared 3 bases from V and 9 bases from J, leaving 18 bases between. CDR3 size: 16 residues. Germline loops: CDR1 MDHEN, CDR2 SYDVKM. The DNA for the CDR3 is TGTGCCAGCAGTTTGGGAACGTCCTTCGAGGGTTCACCCCTCCACTTT. This gives the protein CASSLGTSFEGSPLHF. The full variable domain, with the rest looked up from reference TRBV28 and TRBJ1-6, is DVKVTQSSRYLVKRTGEKVFLECVQDMDHENMFWYRQDPGLGLRLIYFSYDVKMKEKGDIPEGYSVSREKKERFSLILESASTNQTSMYLCASSLGTSFEGSPLHFGNGTRLTVT.

This chain connects TRBV18 to TRBJ2-6, with a weak D call TRBD1 (6 bases). The germline V and J ends were trimmed by 4 bases and 4 bases, with 11 bases remaining between them. CDR1 is KGHSH and CDR2 is LQKENI in the germline V gene. The CDR3 loop spans 15 amino acids. DNA for the CDR3: TGTGCCAGCTCACAGGGACATTCCGGGGCCAACGTCCTGACTTTC. It is translated as CASSQGHSGANVLTF.

The chain employs TRBV2 and TRBJ1-1; D call uncertain. V lost 5 bases to trimming and J lost 1 base, with 8 bases between them. Germline-derived CDR1 and CDR2 are SNHLY and FYNNEI. The CDR3 has 13 amino acids. CDR3 sequence reads: CASSMTPNTEAFF. CDR3 nucleotide sequence: TGTGCCAGCAGTATGACACCGAACACTGAAGCTTTCTTT.

This sequence joins TRBV7-2 and TRBJ2-1, with 7 bases identical to TRBD1. Trimming removed 4 bases from V and 7 bases from J; junction bases left unmatched: 7. This CDR3 comprises 14 residues. CDR1 is SGHTA, CDR2 FQGNSA, per germline. The CDR3 spells CASSSDNRGNEQFF. DNA for the CDR3: TGTGCCAGCAGCTCAGATAACAGGGGTAATGAGCAGTTCTTC.

V and J are TRBV6-1 and TRBJ1-1; D unclear. The V end was cut by 0 bases, the J end by 8 bases, with 19 bases between. CDR3 length: 16 residues. The germline gives CDR1 MNHNS, CDR2 SASEGT. As DNA, the CDR3 is TGTGCCAGCAGTGAAGCTCCCGGGAATTTGGGTGGCGAAGCTTTCTTT. This encodes CASSEAPGNLGGEAFF.

The V and J genes are TRBV9 and TRBJ1-1; D is possibly TRBD1 (5 bases). Trimming removed 0 bases at V and 5 bases at J, with 11 bases between. Per germline, CDR1 SGDLS and CDR2 YYNGEE. This CDR3 has 14 amino acids. CDR3 nucleotides: TGTGCCAGCAGCGTAGGGTGGGAGGGGACTGAAGCTTTCTTT. This gives the protein CASSVGWEGTEAFF.

The V gene is TRBV5-4, the J gene TRBJ2-5, with a possible D match to TRBD2 (7 bases). From germline, CDR1 is SGHNT and CDR2 YYREEE (reference sequence). This CDR3 has 19 amino acids. Trimming stripped 3 bases from V and 2 bases from J, with 26 bases between. CDR3: CASSSSSVGWGGRQETQYF. CDR3 bases: TGTGCCAGCAGCTCGAGTTCCGTCGGGTGGGGGGGCCGGCAAGAGACCCAGTACTTC.

The rearrangement uses TRBV5-5 and TRBJ1-2; 8 bases map to TRBD1. This CDR3 spans 14 amino acids. V dropped 0 bases and J dropped 2; count of bases not matched to a gene: 0. CDR1 and CDR2 (germline): SGHKS, YYEKEE (reference sequence). CDR3 in amino acids: CASSLGQGNYGYTF. The DNA for the CDR3 is TGTGCCAGCAGCTTGGGACAGGGGAACTATGGCTACACCTTC.

This clone was recorded a few times. The chain uses TRBV28 and TRBJ1-1, with D possibly matching TRBD1 (6 bases). The CDR3 consists of 13 residues. Between the trimmed V and J ends, which lost 5 bases and 4 bases, there was a span of 11 bases. Germline V gene lookup returns CDR1 MDHEN and CDR2 SYDVKM. CDR3 region: CASSTRDTTEAFF. The CDR3 DNA follows: TGTGCCAGCAGTACCCGGGACACCACTGAAGCTTTCTTT. Combining the CDR3 with reference TRBV28 and TRBJ1-1 gives the whole variable domain DVKVTQSSRYLVKRTGEKVFLECVQDMDHENMFWYRQDPGLGLRLIYFSYDVKMKEKGDIPEGYSVSREKKERFSLILESASTNQTSMYLCASSTRDTTEAFFGQGTRLTVV.

The chain's CDR3 is CASRMTGEGTEAFF. The CDR3 DNA sequence: TGTGCCAGCAGGATGACAGGGGAGGGCACTGAAGCTTTCTTT. This chain links TRBV2 with TRBJ1-1; 8 bases match TRBD1. Germline-derived CDR1 and CDR2 are SNHLY and FYNNEI. V trimming: 6 bases; J trimming: 4 bases; junction bases outside the gene matches: 7. There are 14 residues in the CDR3.

The rearrangement joins TRBV6-6 to TRBJ1-5, with 7 bases fitting TRBD1. V trimming: 7 bases; J trimming: 5 bases; junction bases outside the gene matches: 2. The germline V gene encodes CDR1 MNHNY and CDR2 SVGAGI (reference sequence). This CDR3 region has 12 residues. CDR3 nucleotide sequence: TGTGCCAGCACGCAGGGGGATCAGCCCCAGCATTTT. Its translation: CASTQGDQPQHF.